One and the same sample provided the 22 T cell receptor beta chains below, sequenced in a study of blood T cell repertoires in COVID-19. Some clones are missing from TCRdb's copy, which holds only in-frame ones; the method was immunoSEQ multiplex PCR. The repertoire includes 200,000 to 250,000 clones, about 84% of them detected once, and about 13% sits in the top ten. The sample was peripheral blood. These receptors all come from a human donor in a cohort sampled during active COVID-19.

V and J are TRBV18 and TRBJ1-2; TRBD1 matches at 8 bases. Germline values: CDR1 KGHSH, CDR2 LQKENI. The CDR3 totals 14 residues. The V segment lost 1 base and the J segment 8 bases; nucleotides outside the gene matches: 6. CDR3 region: CASSPQDRAGGYTF. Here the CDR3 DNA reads TGTGCCAGCTCACCACAGGACAGGGCCGGAGGCTACACCTTC.

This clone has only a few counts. CDR3 in DNA: TGTGCCAGCAGTACCGCCGGGGGGAATACCTACGAGCAGTACTTC. Amino acids: CASSTAGGNTYEQYF. The J gene is TRBJ2-7, the V gene TRBV28; TRBD2 aligns across 7 bases. Germline assignment: CDR1 MDHEN and CDR2 SYDVKM. With 5 bases clipped from V and 2 bases from J, the junction kept 9 bases outside the gene matches. This CDR3 comprises 15 residues.

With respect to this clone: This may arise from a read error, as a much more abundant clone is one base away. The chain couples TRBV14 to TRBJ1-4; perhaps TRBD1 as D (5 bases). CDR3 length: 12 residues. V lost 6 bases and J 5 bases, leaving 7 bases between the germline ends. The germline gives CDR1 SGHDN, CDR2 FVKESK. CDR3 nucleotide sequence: TGTGCCAGCAGGGCAGGGAATGAAAAACTGTTTTTT. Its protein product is CASRAGNEKLFF. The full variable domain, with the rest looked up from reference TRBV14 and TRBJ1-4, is EAGVTQFPSHSVIEKGQTVTLRCDPISGHDNLYWYRRVMGKEIKFLLHFVKESKQDESGMPNNRFLAERTGGTYSTLKVQPAELEDSGVYFCASRAGNEKLFFGSGTQLSVL.

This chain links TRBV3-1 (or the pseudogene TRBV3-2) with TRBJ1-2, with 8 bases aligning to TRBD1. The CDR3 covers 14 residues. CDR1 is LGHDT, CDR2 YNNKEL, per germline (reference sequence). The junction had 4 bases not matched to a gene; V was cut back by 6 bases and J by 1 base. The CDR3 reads CASSQGADNYGYTF. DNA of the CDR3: TGTGCCAGCAGTCAGGGGGCGGATAACTATGGCTACACCTTC.

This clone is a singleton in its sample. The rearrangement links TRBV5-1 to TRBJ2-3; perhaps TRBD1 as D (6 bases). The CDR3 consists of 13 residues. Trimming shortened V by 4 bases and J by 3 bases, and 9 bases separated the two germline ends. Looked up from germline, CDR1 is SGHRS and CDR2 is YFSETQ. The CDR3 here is CASSATGTDTQYF. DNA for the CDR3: TGCGCCAGCAGCGCTACAGGGACAGATACGCAGTATTTT.

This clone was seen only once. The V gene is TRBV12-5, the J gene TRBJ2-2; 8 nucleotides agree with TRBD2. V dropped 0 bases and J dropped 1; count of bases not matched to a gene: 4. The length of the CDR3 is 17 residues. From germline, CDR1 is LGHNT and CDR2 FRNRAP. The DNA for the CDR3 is TGTGCTAGTGGTTTGGTCTACACTAGCGGGAACACCGGGGAGCTGTTTTTT. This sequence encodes CASGLVYTSGNTGELFF.

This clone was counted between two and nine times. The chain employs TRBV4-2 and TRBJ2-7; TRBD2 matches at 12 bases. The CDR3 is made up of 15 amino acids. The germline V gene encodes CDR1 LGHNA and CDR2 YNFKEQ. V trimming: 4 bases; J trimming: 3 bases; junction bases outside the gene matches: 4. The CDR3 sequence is CASSPGLAGVYEQYF. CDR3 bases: TGTGCCAGCAGCCCGGGACTAGCGGGCGTCTACGAGCAGTACTTC.

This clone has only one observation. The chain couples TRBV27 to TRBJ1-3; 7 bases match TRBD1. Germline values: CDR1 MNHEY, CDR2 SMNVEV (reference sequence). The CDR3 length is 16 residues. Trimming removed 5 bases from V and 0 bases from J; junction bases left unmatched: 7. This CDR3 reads CASSPSTGFSGNTIYF. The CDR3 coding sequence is TGTGCCAGCAGTCCATCGACAGGGTTCTCTGGAAACACCATATATTTT.

The CDR3 DNA reads as TGTGCCAGCAGCCAAGATTACACAGGGAGCACCGGGGAGCTGTTTTTT. This sequence encodes CASSQDYTGSTGELFF. The rearrangement joins TRBV3-1 (or the pseudogene TRBV3-2) to TRBJ2-2; the D gene is possibly TRBD1 (6 bases). Trimming pared 0 bases from V and 4 bases from J, leaving 12 bases between. CDR1 is LGHDT and CDR2 is YNNKEL in the germline V gene (reference sequence). This CDR3 is 16 amino acids long.

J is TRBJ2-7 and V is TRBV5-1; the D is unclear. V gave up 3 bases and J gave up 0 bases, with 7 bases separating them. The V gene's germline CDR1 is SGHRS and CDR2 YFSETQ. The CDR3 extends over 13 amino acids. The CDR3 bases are TGCGCCAGCAGCTCAACTGGCTCCTACGAGCAGTACTTC. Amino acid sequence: CASSSTGSYEQYF. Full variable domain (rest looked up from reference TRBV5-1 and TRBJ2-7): KAGVTQTPRYLIKTRGQQVTLSCSPISGHRSVSWYQQTPGQGLQFLFEYFSETQRNKGNFPGRFSGRQFSNSRSEMNVSTLELGDSALYLCASSSTGSYEQYFGPGTRLTVT.

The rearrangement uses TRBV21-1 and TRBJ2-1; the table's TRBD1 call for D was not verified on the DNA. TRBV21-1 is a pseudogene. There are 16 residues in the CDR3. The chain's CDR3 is CASSKGGGISGDEQFF. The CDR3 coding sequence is TGTGCCAGCAGCAAAGGTGGGGGCATCAGTGGGGATGAGCAGTTCTTC.

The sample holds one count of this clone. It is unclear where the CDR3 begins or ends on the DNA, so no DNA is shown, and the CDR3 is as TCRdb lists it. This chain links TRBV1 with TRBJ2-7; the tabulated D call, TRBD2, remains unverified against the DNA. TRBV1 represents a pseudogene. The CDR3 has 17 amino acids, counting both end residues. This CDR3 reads CTSSQGRVAGGANEQYF.

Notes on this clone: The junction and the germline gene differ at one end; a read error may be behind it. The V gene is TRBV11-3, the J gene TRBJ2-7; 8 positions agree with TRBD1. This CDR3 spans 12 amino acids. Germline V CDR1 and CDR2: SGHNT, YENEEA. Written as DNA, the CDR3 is TGTGCCAGCAGCCTGCCACCGGGACAGGTTAGCTTC. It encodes CASSLPPGQVSF.

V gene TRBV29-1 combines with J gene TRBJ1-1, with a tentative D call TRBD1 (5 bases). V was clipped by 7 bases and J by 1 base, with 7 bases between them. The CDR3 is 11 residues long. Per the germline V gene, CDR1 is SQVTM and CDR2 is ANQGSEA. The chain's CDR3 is CSADRNTEAFF. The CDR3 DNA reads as TGCAGCGCAGACAGGAACACTGAAGCTTTCTTT.

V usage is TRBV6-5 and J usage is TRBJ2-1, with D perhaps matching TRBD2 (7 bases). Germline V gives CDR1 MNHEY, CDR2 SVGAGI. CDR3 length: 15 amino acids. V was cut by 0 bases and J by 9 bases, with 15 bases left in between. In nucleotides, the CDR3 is TGTGCCAGCAGTTACTCGCGCAGGGGAGGGTTTGAGCAGTTCTTC. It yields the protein CASSYSRRGGFEQFF.

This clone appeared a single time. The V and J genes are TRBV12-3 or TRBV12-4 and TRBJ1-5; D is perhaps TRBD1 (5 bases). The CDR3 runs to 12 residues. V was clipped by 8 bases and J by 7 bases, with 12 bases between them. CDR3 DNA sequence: TGTGCCAGCCAGGAGGGGAGACAGCCCCAGCATTTT. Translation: CASQEGRQPQHF.

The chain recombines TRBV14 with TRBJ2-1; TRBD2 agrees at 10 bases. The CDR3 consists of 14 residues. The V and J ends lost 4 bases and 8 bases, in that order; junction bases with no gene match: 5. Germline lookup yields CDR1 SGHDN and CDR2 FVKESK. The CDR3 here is CASSRAGGPDEQFF. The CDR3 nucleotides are TGTGCCAGCAGCCGAGCGGGAGGGCCGGATGAGCAGTTCTTC.

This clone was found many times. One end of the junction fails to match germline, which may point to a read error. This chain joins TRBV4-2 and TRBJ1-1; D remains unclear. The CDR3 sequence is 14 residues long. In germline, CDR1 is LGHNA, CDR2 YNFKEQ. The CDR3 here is CASSPIRGNAEAFF. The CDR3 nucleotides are TGTGCCAGCAGCCCCATAAGAGGGAACGCTGAAGCTTTCTTT.

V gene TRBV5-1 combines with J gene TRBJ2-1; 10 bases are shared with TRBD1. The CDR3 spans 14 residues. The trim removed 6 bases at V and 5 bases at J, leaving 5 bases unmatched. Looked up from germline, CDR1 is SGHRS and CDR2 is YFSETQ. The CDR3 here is CASTSGTGDNEQFF. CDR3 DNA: TGCGCCAGCACGTCCGGGACAGGGGACAATGAGCAGTTCTTC.

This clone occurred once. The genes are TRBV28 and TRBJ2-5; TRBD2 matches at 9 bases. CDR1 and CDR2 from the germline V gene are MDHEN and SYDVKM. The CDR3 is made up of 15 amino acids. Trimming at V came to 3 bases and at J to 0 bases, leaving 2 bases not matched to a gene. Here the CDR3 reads CASSFLAGYQETQYF. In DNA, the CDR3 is TGTGCCAGCAGTTTCCTAGCGGGGTACCAAGAGACCCAGTACTTC.

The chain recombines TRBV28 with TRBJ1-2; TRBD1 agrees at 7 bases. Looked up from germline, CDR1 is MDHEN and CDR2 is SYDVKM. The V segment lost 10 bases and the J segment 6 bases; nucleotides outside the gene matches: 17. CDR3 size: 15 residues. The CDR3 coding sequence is TGTGCCATCTTAACCGGGACAGTGGGGACCAATGGCTACACCTTC. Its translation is CAILTGTVGTNGYTF.

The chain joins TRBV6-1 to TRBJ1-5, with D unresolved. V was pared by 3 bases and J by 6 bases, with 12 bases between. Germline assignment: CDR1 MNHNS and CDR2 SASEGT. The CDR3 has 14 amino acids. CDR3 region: CASSDWRAGQPQHF. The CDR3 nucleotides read TGTGCCAGCAGTGATTGGAGGGCGGGTCAGCCCCAGCATTTT.